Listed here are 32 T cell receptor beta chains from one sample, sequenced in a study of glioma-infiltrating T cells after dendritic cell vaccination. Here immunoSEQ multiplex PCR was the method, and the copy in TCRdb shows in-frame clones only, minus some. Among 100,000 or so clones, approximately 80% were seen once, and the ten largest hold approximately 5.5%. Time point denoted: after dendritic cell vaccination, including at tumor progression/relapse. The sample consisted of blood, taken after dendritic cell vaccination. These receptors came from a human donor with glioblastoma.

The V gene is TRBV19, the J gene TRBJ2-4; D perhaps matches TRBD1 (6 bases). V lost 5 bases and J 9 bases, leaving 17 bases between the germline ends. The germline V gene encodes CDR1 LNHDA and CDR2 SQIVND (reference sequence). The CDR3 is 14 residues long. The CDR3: CASSDLLGAIIQYF. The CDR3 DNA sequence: TGTGCCAGTAGTGACCTACTGGGGGCAATCATTCAGTACTTC.

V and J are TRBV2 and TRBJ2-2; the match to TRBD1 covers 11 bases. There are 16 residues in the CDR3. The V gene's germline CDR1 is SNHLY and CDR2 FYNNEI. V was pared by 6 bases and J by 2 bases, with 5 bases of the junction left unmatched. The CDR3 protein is CASSAGQGANTGELFF. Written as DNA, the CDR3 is TGTGCCAGCAGCGCTGGACAGGGGGCTAACACCGGGGAGCTGTTTTTT.

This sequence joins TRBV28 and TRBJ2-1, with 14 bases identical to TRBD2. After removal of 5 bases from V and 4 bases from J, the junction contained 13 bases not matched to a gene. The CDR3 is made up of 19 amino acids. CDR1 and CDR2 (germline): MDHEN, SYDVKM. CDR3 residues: CASSALSGLAGARYNEQFF. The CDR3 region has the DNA TGTGCCAGCAGTGCGCTCTCGGGACTAGCGGGAGCGCGATACAATGAGCAGTTCTTC.

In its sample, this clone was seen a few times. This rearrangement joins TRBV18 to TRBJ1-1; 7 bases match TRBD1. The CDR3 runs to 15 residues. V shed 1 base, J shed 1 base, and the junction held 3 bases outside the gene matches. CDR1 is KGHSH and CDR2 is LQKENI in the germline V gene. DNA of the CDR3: TGTGCCAGCTCACCACTTCAGGGGGAGAACACTGAAGCTTTCTTT. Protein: CASSPLQGENTEAFF.

The CDR3 DNA follows: TGTGCCAGCTCACCATCCGGGACAATCTCTGGAAACACCATATATTTT. The encoded protein is CASSPSGTISGNTIYF. The rearrangement joins TRBV18 to TRBJ1-3, with D possibly being TRBD1 (6 bases). V lost 2 bases to trimming and J lost 0 bases, with 11 bases between them. The CDR3 sequence is 16 residues long. Germline values: CDR1 KGHSH, CDR2 LQKENI.

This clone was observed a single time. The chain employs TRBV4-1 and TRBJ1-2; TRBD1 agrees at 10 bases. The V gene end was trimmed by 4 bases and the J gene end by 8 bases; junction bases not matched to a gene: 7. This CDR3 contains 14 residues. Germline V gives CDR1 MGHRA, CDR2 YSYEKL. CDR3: CASSRGTGDWGYTF. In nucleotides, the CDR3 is TGCGCCAGCAGCCGCGGGACAGGGGATTGGGGCTACACCTTC.

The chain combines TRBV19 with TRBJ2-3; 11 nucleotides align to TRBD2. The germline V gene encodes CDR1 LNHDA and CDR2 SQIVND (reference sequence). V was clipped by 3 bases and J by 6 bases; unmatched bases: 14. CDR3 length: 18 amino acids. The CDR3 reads CASSIMVPASGGFDTQYF. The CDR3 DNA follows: TGTGCCAGTAGTATTATGGTACCGGCTAGCGGGGGGTTTGATACGCAGTATTTT.

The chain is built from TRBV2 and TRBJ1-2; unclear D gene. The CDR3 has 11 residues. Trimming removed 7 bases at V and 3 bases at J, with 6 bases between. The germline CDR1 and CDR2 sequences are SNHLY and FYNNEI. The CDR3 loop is CASTADYGYTF. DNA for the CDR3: TGTGCCAGCACCGCGGACTATGGCTACACCTTC.

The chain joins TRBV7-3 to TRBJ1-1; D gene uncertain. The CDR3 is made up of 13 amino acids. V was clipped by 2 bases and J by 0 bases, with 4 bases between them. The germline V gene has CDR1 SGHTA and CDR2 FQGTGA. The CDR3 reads CASSLELNTEAFF. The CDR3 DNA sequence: TGTGCCAGCAGCTTAGAGCTGAACACTGAAGCTTTCTTT.

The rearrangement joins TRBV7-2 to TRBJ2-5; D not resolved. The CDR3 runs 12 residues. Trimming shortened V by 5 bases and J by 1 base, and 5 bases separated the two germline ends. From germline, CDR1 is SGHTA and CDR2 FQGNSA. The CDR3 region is CASSASQETQYF. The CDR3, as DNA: TGTGCCAGCAGCGCGAGCCAAGAGACCCAGTACTTC.

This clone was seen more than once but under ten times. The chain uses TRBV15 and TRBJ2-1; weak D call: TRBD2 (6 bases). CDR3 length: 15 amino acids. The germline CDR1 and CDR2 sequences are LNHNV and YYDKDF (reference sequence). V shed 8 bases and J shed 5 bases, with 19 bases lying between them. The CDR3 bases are TGTGCCACCCTTCAATTTGGCGGGATAAACAATGAGCAGTTCTTC. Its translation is CATLQFGGINNEQFF.

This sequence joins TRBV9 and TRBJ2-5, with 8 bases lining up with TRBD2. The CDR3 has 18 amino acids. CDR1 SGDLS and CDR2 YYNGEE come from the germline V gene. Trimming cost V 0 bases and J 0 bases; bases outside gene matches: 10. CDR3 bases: TGTGCCAGCAGCGTAGGCCTAGGAGCGGGGGACTACCAAGAGACCCAGTACTTC. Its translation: CASSVGLGAGDYQETQYF.

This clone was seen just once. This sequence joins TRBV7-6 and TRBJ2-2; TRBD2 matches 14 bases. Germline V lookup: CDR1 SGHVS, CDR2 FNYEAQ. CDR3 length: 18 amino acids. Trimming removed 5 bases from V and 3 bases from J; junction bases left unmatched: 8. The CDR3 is CASSPGLAGVVDTGELFF. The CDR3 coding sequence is TGTGCCAGCAGCCCGGGACTAGCGGGAGTCGTTGACACCGGGGAGCTGTTTTTT.

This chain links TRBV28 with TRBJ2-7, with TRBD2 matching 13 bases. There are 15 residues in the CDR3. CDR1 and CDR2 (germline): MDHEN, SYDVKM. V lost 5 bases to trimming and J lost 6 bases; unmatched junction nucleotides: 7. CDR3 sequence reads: CASSPPGLAGFEQYF. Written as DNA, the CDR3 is TGTGCCAGCAGTCCGCCGGGACTAGCGGGATTCGAGCAGTACTTC. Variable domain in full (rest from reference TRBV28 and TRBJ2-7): DVKVTQSSRYLVKRTGEKVFLECVQDMDHENMFWYRQDPGLGLRLIYFSYDVKMKEKGDIPEGYSVSREKKERFSLILESASTNQTSMYLCASSPPGLAGFEQYFGPGTRLTVT.

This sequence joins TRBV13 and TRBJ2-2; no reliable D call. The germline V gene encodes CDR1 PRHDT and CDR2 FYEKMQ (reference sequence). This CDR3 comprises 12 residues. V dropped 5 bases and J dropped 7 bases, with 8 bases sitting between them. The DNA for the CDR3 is TGTGCCAGCAGCAATCCCGTCGGGGAGCTGTTTTTT. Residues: CASSNPVGELFF.

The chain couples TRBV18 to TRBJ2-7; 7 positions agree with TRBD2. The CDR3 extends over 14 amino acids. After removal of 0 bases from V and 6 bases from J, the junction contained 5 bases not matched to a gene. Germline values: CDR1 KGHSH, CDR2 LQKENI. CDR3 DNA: TGTGCCAGCTCACCACCGGGGGGGGTACTCGAGCAGTACTTC. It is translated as CASSPPGGVLEQYF.

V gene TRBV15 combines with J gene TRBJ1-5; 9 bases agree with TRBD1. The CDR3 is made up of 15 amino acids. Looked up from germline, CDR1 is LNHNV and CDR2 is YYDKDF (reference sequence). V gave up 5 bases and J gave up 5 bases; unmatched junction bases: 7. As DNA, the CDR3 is TGTGCCACCAGCGTAAGAACAGGGGGCGATCAGCCCCAGCATTTT. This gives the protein CATSVRTGGDQPQHF.

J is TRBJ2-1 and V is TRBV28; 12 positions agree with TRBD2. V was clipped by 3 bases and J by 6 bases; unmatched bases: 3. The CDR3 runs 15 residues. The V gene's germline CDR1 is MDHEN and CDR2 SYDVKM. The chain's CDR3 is CASSLTSGRANEQFF. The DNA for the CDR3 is TGTGCCAGCAGTTTGACTAGCGGGAGAGCCAATGAGCAGTTCTTC.

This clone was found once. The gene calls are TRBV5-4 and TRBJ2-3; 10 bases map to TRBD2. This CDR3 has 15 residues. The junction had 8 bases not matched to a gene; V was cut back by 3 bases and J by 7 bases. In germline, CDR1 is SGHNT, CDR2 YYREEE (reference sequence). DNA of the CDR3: TGTGCCAGCAGCTCGGGACTAGCGAACGGATATACGCAGTATTTT. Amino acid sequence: CASSSGLANGYTQYF. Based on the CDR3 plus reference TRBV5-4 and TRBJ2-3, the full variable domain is ETGVTQSPTHLIKTRGQQVTLRCSSQSGHNTVSWYQQALGQGPQFIFQYYREEENGRGNFPPRFSGLQFPNYSSELNVNALELDDSALYLCASSSGLANGYTQYFGPGTRLTVL.

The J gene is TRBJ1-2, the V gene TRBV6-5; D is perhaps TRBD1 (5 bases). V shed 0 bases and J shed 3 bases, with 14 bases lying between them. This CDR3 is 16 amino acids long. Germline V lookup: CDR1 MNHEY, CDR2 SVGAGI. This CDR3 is CASSYSPQGIDYGYTF. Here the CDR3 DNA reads TGTGCCAGCAGTTACTCCCCCCAGGGAATAGACTATGGCTACACCTTC.

The CDR3 reads CASSVSGGFYEQYF. CDR3 bases: TGTGCCAGCAGCGTTAGCGGGGGGTTCTACGAGCAGTACTTC. The chain links TRBV9 to TRBJ2-7; 10 bases map to TRBD2. CDR3 length: 14 amino acids. Trimming at V came to 2 bases and at J to 3 bases, leaving 2 bases not matched to a gene. CDR1 and CDR2 from the germline V gene are SGDLS and YYNGEE.

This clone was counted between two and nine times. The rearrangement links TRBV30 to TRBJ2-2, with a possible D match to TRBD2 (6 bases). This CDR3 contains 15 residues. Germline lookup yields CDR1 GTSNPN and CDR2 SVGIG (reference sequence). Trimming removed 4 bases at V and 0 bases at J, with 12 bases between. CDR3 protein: CAWKSLATNTGELFF. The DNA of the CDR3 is TGTGCCTGGAAATCCCTAGCGACGAACACCGGGGAGCTGTTTTTT.

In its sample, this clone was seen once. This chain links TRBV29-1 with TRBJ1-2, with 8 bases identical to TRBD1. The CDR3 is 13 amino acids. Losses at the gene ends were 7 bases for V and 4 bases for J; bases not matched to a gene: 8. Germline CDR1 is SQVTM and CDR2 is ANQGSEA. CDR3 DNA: TGCAGCGGCGGACAGGGTGGGCGCTATGGCTACACCTTC. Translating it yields CSGGQGGRYGYTF.

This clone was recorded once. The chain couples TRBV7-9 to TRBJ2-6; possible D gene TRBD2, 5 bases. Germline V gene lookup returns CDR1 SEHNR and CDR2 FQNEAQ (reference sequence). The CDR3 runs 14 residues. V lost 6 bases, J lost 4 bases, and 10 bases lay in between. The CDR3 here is CASSSRGGANVLTF. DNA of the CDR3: TGTGCCAGCAGTTCACGGGGAGGGGCCAACGTCCTGACTTTC. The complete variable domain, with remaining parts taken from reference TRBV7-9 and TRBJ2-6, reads DTGVSQNPRHKITKRGQNVTFRCDPISEHNRLYWYRQTLGQGPEFLTYFQNEAQLEKSRLLSDRFSAERPKGSFSTLEIQRTEQGDSAMYLCASSSRGGANVLTFGAGSRLTVL.

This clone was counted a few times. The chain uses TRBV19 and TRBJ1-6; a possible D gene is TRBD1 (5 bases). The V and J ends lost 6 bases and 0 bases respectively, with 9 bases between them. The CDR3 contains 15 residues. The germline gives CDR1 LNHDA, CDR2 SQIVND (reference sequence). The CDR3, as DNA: TGTGCCAGTAGCACAGGTAGCTCCTATAATTCACCCCTCCACTTT. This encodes CASSTGSSYNSPLHF. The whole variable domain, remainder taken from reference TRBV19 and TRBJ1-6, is DGGITQSPKYLFRKEGQNVTLSCEQNLNHDAMYWYRQDPGQGLRLIYYSQIVNDFQKGDIAEGYSVSREKKESFPLTVTSAQKNPTAFYLCASSTGSSYNSPLHFGNGTRLTVT.

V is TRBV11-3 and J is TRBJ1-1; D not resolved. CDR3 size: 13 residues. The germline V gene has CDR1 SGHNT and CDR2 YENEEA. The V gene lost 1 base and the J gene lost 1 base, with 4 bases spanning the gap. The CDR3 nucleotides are TGTGCCAGCAGCTTAGGAGAGAACACTGAAGCTTTCTTT. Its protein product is CASSLGENTEAFF.

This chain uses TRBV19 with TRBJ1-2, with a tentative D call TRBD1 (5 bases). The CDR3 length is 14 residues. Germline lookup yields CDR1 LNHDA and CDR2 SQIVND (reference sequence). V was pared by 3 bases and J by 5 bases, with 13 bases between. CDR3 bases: TGTGCCAGTAGTATCTCGGACATCTCATATGGCTACACCTTC. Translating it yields CASSISDISYGYTF.

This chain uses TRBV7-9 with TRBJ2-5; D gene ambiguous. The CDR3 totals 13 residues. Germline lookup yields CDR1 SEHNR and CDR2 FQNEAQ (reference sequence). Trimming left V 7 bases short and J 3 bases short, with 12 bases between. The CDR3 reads CASIPVAEETQYF. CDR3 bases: TGTGCCAGCATCCCCGTGGCGGAAGAGACCCAGTACTTC.

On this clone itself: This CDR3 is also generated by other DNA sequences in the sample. For the CDR3, the DNA is TGTGCCAGCAGTTACTCGAACACTATGAACACTGAAGCTTTCTTT. Translation gives CASSYSNTMNTEAFF. The chain carries TRBV6-5 and TRBJ1-1; D call uncertain. The length of the CDR3 is 15 residues. From germline, CDR1 is MNHEY and CDR2 SVGAGI. Trimming shortened V by 0 bases and J by 0 bases, and 8 bases separated the two germline ends.

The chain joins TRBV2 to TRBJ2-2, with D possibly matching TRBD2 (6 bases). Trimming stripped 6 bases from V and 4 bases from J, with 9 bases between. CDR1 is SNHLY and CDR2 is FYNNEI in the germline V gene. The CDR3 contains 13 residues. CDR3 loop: CASREGFTGELFF. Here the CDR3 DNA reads TGTGCCAGCAGGGAGGGGTTCACCGGGGAGCTGTTTTTT.

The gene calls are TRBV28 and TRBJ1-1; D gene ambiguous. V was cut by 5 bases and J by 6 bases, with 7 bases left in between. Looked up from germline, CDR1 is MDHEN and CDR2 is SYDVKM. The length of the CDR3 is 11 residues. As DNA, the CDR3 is TGTGCCAGCAGTGGCCCCGCTGAAGCTTTCTTT. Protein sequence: CASSGPAEAFF.

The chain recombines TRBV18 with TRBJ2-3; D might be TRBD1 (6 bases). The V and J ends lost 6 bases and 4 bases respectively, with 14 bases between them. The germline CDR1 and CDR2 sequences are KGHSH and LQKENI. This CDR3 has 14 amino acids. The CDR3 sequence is CASSPPRGSDTQYF. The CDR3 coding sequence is TGTGCCAGCTCCCCCCCCAGGGGCTCAGATACGCAGTATTTT.